The 15 T cell receptor beta chains below all came from one sample that was sequenced in a study of graft-versus-host responses after intestinal transplantation. Assay: immunoSEQ multiplex PCR; the TCRdb copy retains only in-frame clones and omits some. The repertoire holds around 18,000 clones, just under 95% seen once, with 0.65% to 1% in the top ten. The input for sequencing was PBMCs, taken 23 days after intestinal transplant. These receptors originate from a human patient who received an intestinal transplant, so some T cells may come from the graft donor.

The J gene is TRBJ1-1, the V gene TRBV6-9; D uncertain. Per the germline V gene, CDR1 is MNHGY and CDR2 is SVAAGI. With 5 bases removed from V and 13 bases from J, the gap between germline ends came to 8 bases. This CDR3 has 9 residues. In nucleotides, the CDR3 is TGTGCCAGCAGTGAAAGGGATTTCTTT. It specifies CASSERDFF.

This rearrangement joins TRBV4-1 to TRBJ1-2; the D is unclear. Trimming took 0 bases from V and 3 from J, leaving 11 bases between them. From germline, CDR1 is MGHRA and CDR2 YSYEKL. CDR3 length equals 15 residues. The CDR3 region has the DNA TGCGCCAGCAGCCAAGATCCGGATACGGACTATGGCTACACCTTC. This translates into CASSQDPDTDYGYTF.

CDR3 bases: TGCGCCAGCAGCTTGGGCCAGAGCTCCTACAATGAGCAGTTCTTC. This codes for CASSLGQSSYNEQFF. The chain has TRBV5-1 and TRBJ2-1; D uncertain. Looked up from germline, CDR1 is SGHRS and CDR2 is YFSETQ. The CDR3 contains 15 residues. Trimming shortened V by 0 bases and J by 0 bases, and 7 bases separated the two germline ends.

This chain connects TRBV7-9 to TRBJ2-1; D gene ambiguous. The CDR3 has 11 residues. Per the germline V gene, CDR1 is SEHNR and CDR2 is FQNEAQ (reference sequence). This chain's CDR3 is CAGISYNEQFF. In DNA, the CDR3 is TGTGCGGGTATCTCCTACAATGAGCAGTTCTTC.

V and J are TRBV11-2 and TRBJ2-1; possibly TRBD1 for D (6 bases). The CDR3 loop spans 12 amino acids. Trimming pared 5 bases from V and 9 bases from J, leaving 11 bases between. Germline-derived CDR1 and CDR2 are SGHAT and FQNNGV. The CDR3 spells CASSVRGSEQFF. The CDR3 DNA sequence: TGTGCCAGCAGCGTCAGGGGAAGTGAGCAGTTCTTC.

DNA for the CDR3: TGTGCCAGCTCACCACCTGGGACAGGGCTGTTTTCTGGCTATGGCTACACCTTC. This encodes CASSPPGTGLFSGYGYTF. The chain links TRBV18 to TRBJ1-2; 9 nucleotides match TRBD1. V trimming: 0 bases; J trimming: 4 bases; junction bases outside the gene matches: 12. Germline V CDR1 and CDR2: KGHSH, LQKENI. This CDR3 contains 18 residues.

This rearrangement joins TRBV19 to TRBJ1-3; the D is unclear. V was cut by 3 bases and J by 2 bases, with 5 bases left in between. CDR3 length: 13 amino acids. CDR1 LNHDA and CDR2 SQIVND come from the germline V gene (reference sequence). CDR3: CASSIDTGNTIYF. The CDR3 coding sequence is TGTGCCAGTAGTATTGACACTGGAAACACCATATATTTT.

This rearrangement joins TRBV6-6 to TRBJ1-1; D is perhaps TRBD1 (6 bases). Trimming removed 10 bases from V and 0 bases from J, with 12 bases in between. The CDR3 consists of 13 residues. Germline V lookup: CDR1 MNHNY, CDR2 SVGAGI (reference sequence). In DNA, the CDR3 is TGTGCCAATTCCCAGGGGATGAACACTGAAGCTTTCTTT. This encodes CANSQGMNTEAFF.

The chain links TRBV6-1 to TRBJ1-5; 9 bases fit TRBD1. Germline CDR1 MNHNS, CDR2 SASEGT. Trimming took 6 bases from V and 6 from J; bases not matched to a gene: 9. This CDR3 has 15 amino acids. CDR3 loop: CASRTGQGSGQPQHF. The CDR3 DNA reads as TGTGCCAGCAGAACGGGACAGGGATCCGGTCAGCCCCAGCATTTT.

The V and J genes are TRBV4-1 and TRBJ2-7; D not resolved. V was clipped by 4 bases and J by 2 bases, with 12 bases between them. Looked up from germline, CDR1 is MGHRA and CDR2 is YSYEKL. CDR3 size: 14 residues. CDR3 DNA sequence: TGCGCCAGCAGCCCCCCCGGATCTACCTACGAGCAGTACTTC. Translating it yields CASSPPGSTYEQYF.

This sequence joins TRBV7-9 and TRBJ2-1; no reliable D call. V lost 1 base, J lost 8 bases, and 3 bases lay in between. Germline V gene data show CDR1 as SEHNR and CDR2 as FQNEAQ (reference sequence). There are 11 residues in the CDR3. The CDR3 sequence: CASSLVDEQFF. The DNA of the CDR3 is TGTGCCAGCAGCTTAGTTGATGAGCAGTTCTTC.

The chain joins TRBV5-1 to TRBJ1-1, with unresolved D. Trimming left V 1 base short and J 6 bases short, with 7 bases between. Germline V gene sequence: CDR1 SGHRS, CDR2 YFSETQ. The CDR3 is 12 residues long. The CDR3 bases are TGCGCCAGCAGCTTGCGGCAATCTGAAGCTTTCTTT. It encodes CASSLRQSEAFF.

The V call is TRBV6-9, the J call TRBJ2-2, with D perhaps TRBD1 or TRBD2 (5 bases each). V lost 7 bases to trimming and J lost 2 bases, with 11 bases between them. The CDR3 has 14 residues. CDR1 is MNHGY, CDR2 SVAAGI, per germline. DNA of the CDR3: TGTGCCAGCAATTCCAGGGACAACACCGGGGAGCTGTTTTTT. Protein product: CASNSRDNTGELFF.

The chain is built from TRBV7-6 and TRBJ2-1; tentatively, D is TRBD1 or TRBD2 (5 bases each). Trimming left V 0 bases short and J 7 bases short, with 16 bases between. The CDR3 loop spans 16 amino acids. Germline V gene data show CDR1 as SGHVS and CDR2 as FNYEAQ. Here the CDR3 DNA reads TGTGCCAGCAGCTTAGCGGGGGTCGCCGCGATAAATGAGCAGTTCTTC. As protein: CASSLAGVAAINEQFF.

This clone was observed once. The V call is TRBV27, the J call TRBJ2-1; D is possibly TRBD1 (5 bases). Germline V gives CDR1 MNHEY, CDR2 SMNVEV (reference sequence). The V end was cut by 5 bases, the J end by 4 bases, with 9 bases between. CDR3 length equals 13 residues. In nucleotides, the CDR3 is TGTGCCAGCAGTCCAGGGATTTACAATGAGCAGTTCTTC. This gives the protein CASSPGIYNEQFF.